Below are 14 T cell receptor beta chains sequenced from a single sample in a study of blood T cell repertoires in COVID-19. TCRdb's copy holds only in-frame clones and misses some; the assay was immunoSEQ multiplex PCR. The table lists 150,000 to 200,000 clones, 85% to 90% of them singletons. Sequencing was performed on peripheral blood. Every receptor here comes from a man in his fifties who had recovered from COVID-19.

This clone was seen once. V gene TRBV7-2 combines with J gene TRBJ2-3, with D maybe TRBD2 (6 bases). V was cut by 5 bases and J by 2 bases, with 14 bases left in between. Per germline, CDR1 SGHTA and CDR2 FQGNSA. The CDR3 is 15 residues long. CDR3 nucleotide sequence: TGTGCCAGCAGCCCCCGTAGCGGACCCACAGATACGCAGTATTTT. This sequence encodes CASSPRSGPTDTQYF.

V and J are TRBV9 and TRBJ1-1, with 7 bases fitting TRBD1. There are 17 residues in the CDR3. V was clipped by 3 bases and J by 8 bases; unmatched bases: 19. CDR1 SGDLS and CDR2 YYNGEE come from the germline V gene. CDR3 region: CASSDPPGGPTNREAFF. The CDR3 bases are TGTGCCAGCAGCGACCCACCAGGGGGTCCCACCAATCGGGAAGCTTTCTTT.

The V gene is TRBV24-1, the J gene TRBJ2-1; TRBD2 matches 12 bases. This CDR3 is built from 16 residues. V lost 4 bases and J lost 5; bases outside the gene matches: 5. Per germline, CDR1 KGHDR and CDR2 SFDVKD. The CDR3 spells CATSDPTSGSHNEQFF. CDR3 nucleotide sequence: TGTGCCACCAGTGACCCGACTAGCGGGAGCCACAATGAGCAGTTCTTC.

CDR3 DNA sequence: TGTGCCAGCAGCCAAGCAGGGTTTGTCTCCTACACCTTC. Encoded protein: CASSQAGFVSYTF. The chain uses TRBV3-1 (or the pseudogene TRBV3-2) and TRBJ1-2, with D possibly matching TRBD1 (5 bases). In germline, CDR1 is LGHDT, CDR2 YNNKEL (reference sequence). The V gene lost 1 base and the J gene lost 10 bases, with 13 bases spanning the gap. The CDR3 runs 13 residues.

This chain connects TRBV19 to TRBJ2-7, with 9 positions matching TRBD2. Germline CDR1 and CDR2: LNHDA and SQIVND (reference sequence). V lost 7 bases, J lost 5 bases, and 15 bases stayed unmatched. The length of the CDR3 is 16 residues. CDR3 DNA: TGTGCCAGTACCCCCTCCAGCCTAGCGGGACCCAACGAGCAGTACTTC. It codes for CASTPSSLAGPNEQYF.

The rearrangement links TRBV5-1 to TRBJ2-3, with 7 bases that match TRBD2. Germline CDR1 and CDR2: SGHRS and YFSETQ. The CDR3 totals 18 residues. V shed 0 bases and J 1 base; nucleotides not matched to a gene: 11. The CDR3 spells CASSLGLAARSGTDTQYF. The DNA for the CDR3 is TGCGCCAGCAGCTTGGGACTAGCTGCAAGATCTGGCACAGATACGCAGTATTTT. Complete variable domain (other parts from reference TRBV5-1 and TRBJ2-3): KAGVTQTPRYLIKTRGQQVTLSCSPISGHRSVSWYQQTPGQGLQFLFEYFSETQRNKGNFPGRFSGRQFSNSRSEMNVSTLELGDSALYLCASSLGLAARSGTDTQYFGPGTRLTVL.

V usage is TRBV27 and J usage is TRBJ1-2; a possible D gene is TRBD1 (6 bases). V was shortened by 6 bases and J by 8 bases, with 16 bases between the two germline ends. The CDR3 length is 13 residues. From germline, CDR1 is MNHEY and CDR2 SMNVEV (reference sequence). The DNA of the CDR3 is TGTGCCAGCAGCCCAGGGGACGCAGTAGGCTACACCTTC. Translation: CASSPGDAVGYTF.

The chain is built from TRBV19 and TRBJ2-1; 7 nucleotides line up with TRBD2. The CDR3 contains 15 residues. Trimming removed 6 bases from V and 0 bases from J; junction bases left unmatched: 5. Germline V gives CDR1 LNHDA, CDR2 SQIVND (reference sequence). The CDR3 DNA reads TGTGCCAGTAGCGGGCGGGGGAGCTCCTACAATGAGCAGTTCTTC. This encodes CASSGRGSSYNEQFF.

The CDR3 DNA reads TGTGCCAGCAGCCAGCGTCGGGGGTCCTTAGATACGCAGTATTTT. This encodes CASSQRRGSLDTQYF. The rearrangement uses TRBV3-1 (or the pseudogene TRBV3-2) and TRBJ2-3; possibly TRBD2 for D (6 bases). Germline CDR1 and CDR2: LGHDT and YNNKEL (reference sequence). The CDR3 consists of 15 residues. Deletions cut 3 bases from V and 5 bases from J, with 15 bases between.

V and J are TRBV11-1 and TRBJ2-3, with a tentative D call TRBD2 (5 bases). V lost 4 bases and J 2 bases, leaving 10 bases between the germline ends. Looked up from germline, CDR1 is SGHAT and CDR2 is FQDESV (reference sequence). The length of the CDR3 is 14 residues. In DNA, the CDR3 is TGTGCCAGCAGCTCCTCGGGGTACACAGATACGCAGTATTTT. This sequence encodes CASSSSGYTDTQYF. Full variable domain (outside the CDR3, taken from reference TRBV11-1 and TRBJ2-3): EAEVAQSPRYKITEKSQAVAFWCDPISGHATLYWYRQILGQGPELLVQFQDESVVDDSQLPKDRFSAERLKGVDSTLKIQPAELGDSAMYLCASSSSGYTDTQYFGPGTRLTVL.

This chain joins TRBV6-2 or TRBV6-3 and TRBJ1-1; D not certain. The V gene's germline CDR1 is MNHEY and CDR2 SVGEGT. V lost 1 base and J 5 bases, leaving 14 bases between the germline ends. This CDR3 region has 15 residues. The CDR3 sequence is CASSYYIRVATEAFF. The CDR3 DNA follows: TGTGCCAGCAGTTACTATATCCGGGTCGCGACTGAAGCTTTCTTT.

V usage is TRBV5-1 and J usage is TRBJ2-7; 10 nucleotides align to TRBD1. The CDR3 has 15 residues. V dropped 4 bases and J dropped 0; count of bases not matched to a gene: 4. In germline, CDR1 is SGHRS, CDR2 YFSETQ. CDR3 amino acids: CASSPRTGGSYEQYF. CDR3 coding DNA: TGCGCCAGCAGCCCGAGGACAGGGGGCTCCTACGAGCAGTACTTC.

The chain employs TRBV3-1 (or the pseudogene TRBV3-2) and TRBJ1-1; D is unclear. The germline CDR1 and CDR2 sequences are LGHDT and YNNKEL (reference sequence). The CDR3 loop spans 12 amino acids. Trimming stripped 0 bases from V and 9 bases from J, with 8 bases between. CDR3 sequence (DNA): TGTGCCAGCAGCCAAGACCGGGTTCAAGCTTTCTTT. It encodes CASSQDRVQAFF.

This chain joins TRBV7-9 and TRBJ2-1; TRBD1 matches at 11 bases. Germline V gives CDR1 SEHNR, CDR2 FQNEAQ (reference sequence). V dropped 5 bases and J dropped 7; count of bases not matched to a gene: 13. CDR3 length: 17 amino acids. The CDR3 sequence: CASSRPTGTGGGNEQFF. DNA for the CDR3: TGTGCCAGCAGCCGCCCAACCGGGACAGGGGGTGGAAATGAGCAGTTCTTC.